The present T cell receptor (beta chain) was sequenced within a study of cytomegalovirus exposure and HLA in healthy donors (dated by TCRdb to about 2017). About the study as a whole: An earlier analysis of some 620 of the donors reported about 300 Gb of sequence data and around 110 million unique TCR beta sequences obtained from about 179 million T cells. An early release that covered roughly 600 HLA-typed donors contained around 300 gigabases of sequencing data and around 80 million unique TCR sequences. The genetic ancestry cluster associated with self-reported Caucasian donors included over 65% of the roughly 400 genotyped donors. The study aimed to test whether cataloging public T cell receptors could reveal signatures of past pathogen exposure. The T cell repertoires of around 730 subjects were profiled by immunosequencing and related to cytomegalovirus serostatus. Along with the approximately 700-subject first cohort, a separate validation cohort of 120 different subjects was used. The study combined high-throughput TCR immunosequencing, statistical association of individual TCRs with disease status, and machine learning to predict cytomegalovirus infection status. A later analysis re-analyzed previously published TCR beta repertoires from 600 to 850 donors and added high-resolution HLA genotyping to study TCR occurrence patterns. Rather than using new phenotypic data, the later analysis identified candidate immune exposures from TCR beta sequences and from how often those sequences occurred across donors. An earlier analysis of 500 to 750 of the donors applied high-throughput TCR beta sequencing to assess whether each TCR beta V gene segment acted as functional or pseudogenic. Donor age, sex, ethnicity and CMV serostatus were compiled together with the repertoire data. A later genetic analysis took genome-wide SNP genotypes for about three fifths of the roughly 700 donors and used that subset as a discovery cohort. Every discovery cohort repertoire had been produced on one sequencing platform. HLA typing covered class I and class II loci at four-digit resolution. Typing coverage differed by locus: A, B, C, DRB1 and DQB1 were typed in roughly 620-630 donors, DQA1 in approximately 520, DPA1 in some 570, and DPB1 in 400 to 480. Four or five DR-DQ haplotypes were handled as single units for association and clustering because linkage in the cohort was strong. On average, 235,054 unique TCR beta nucleotide sequences were sequenced per donor among 398 genotyped donors of the cohort, with 15% to 20% of those sequences being non-productive.

CDR1 and CDR2 are drawn from the germline V gene: ENHRY, SYGVKD. Its CDR3 holds 13 amino acids, cysteine through phenylalanine. Solely the CDR3 DNA is kept, with 39 bases framed from the first base. V gives up 7 bases and J gives up 2 bases, and the segment between their germline ends measures 8 bases. The method behind the library was the immunoSEQ multiplex PCR assay. A mixture of 60 forward primers for TCR Vbeta segments and 13 reverse primers for TCR Jbeta segments was used in the multiplex PCR. The CDR3 region of rearranged TCR beta genes was amplified from genomic DNA with a multiplex PCR assay. On the Illumina HiSeq System, the amplified TCR beta libraries were sequenced as 87-base-pair reads. From the authors' description of their analysis: A later analysis tallied 80 million to 95 million unique TCR beta chains across the 666 repertoires, and some 10 million of those chains were shared by two or more donors. Raw reads were error-corrected and collapsed into unique sequences with a nearest-neighbor algorithm that merged closely related sequences to remove PCR and sequencing errors. To assign V, D and J gene segments, CDR3 sequences were aligned to IMGT reference sequences. For a sequence to be retained, a match of at least six nucleotides was required to both a V gene segment and a J gene segment. A rearrangement counted as productive if the CDR3 had no stop codons and remained in frame with V and J, and every other rearrangement counted as non-productive. CDR3 was defined by IMGT convention, running from the second conserved V-encoded cysteine to the conserved J-encoded phenylalanine. Sequences without an unambiguous match to a single V gene segment were excluded from the earlier analysis of almost 600 of the donors. An earlier analysis of about 600 of the donors called V segments functional above 56.7% productive rearrangements and segregating when the between-donor standard deviation exceeded 5%. A statistical classification framework was built to diagnose cytomegalovirus status from the catalog of TCR beta chain sequences. A later analysis assigned V and J genes by comparing TCR nucleotide sequences with IMGT/GENE-DB human TR gene sequences. Using the TCRdist pipeline, a later analysis assigned CDR3 sequences along with most-parsimonious VDJ recombination scenarios. In a later analysis, each TCR beta chain was defined by its CDR3 amino acid sequence together with its V-gene family, and reads without a unique V-gene family were excluded. To address suspected cross-contamination and a sequencing artifact, a later analysis removed roughly 640 highly shared, low-generation-probability nucleotide sequences. A later analysis calculated a clonal expansion index for each public chain from normalized within-repertoire ranks of inferred template counts. In a later analysis, generation probabilities were computed with a VDJ recombination model fitted to out-of-frame rearrangements, and the resulting probabilities were checked against IGoR. A later analysis scored TCR-TCR, TCR-HLA and TCR-CMV co-occurrence with hypergeometric tests, applying a repertoire-size bias correction to TCR pairs. A later analysis estimated false discovery rates by permuting HLA or CMV assignments 20 times. A later analysis grouped co-occurring TCRs with DBSCAN, adding TCRdist sequence similarity when clustering within HLA-allele-positive subsets. Co-occurrence clustering excluded repertoires with fewer than 30,000 or more than 120,000 public chains, plus five with anomalous nucleotide sharing. Sourced from immuneACCESS, this table was stored by TCRdb with only in-frame sequences that have V and J called. A share of the clones is absent; for the studies checked, an unresolved V gene accounts for under half, and the remainder has no known explanation. From that table come the V and J calls and clone size; the DNA was used to work out D and trimming. Within this sample are under 150,000 clones, with about two thirds of them counted one time only. The ten largest clonotypes hold about 3% of the sample.

In the case of this clone: Its antigen is not yet known. Base qualities are not recorded, but no much larger clone differs from it by a single base.

Study-level results and caveats: According to a later analysis, parvovirus B19, influenza, CMV and Epstein-Barr virus appeared linked to several top co-occurrence clusters. Specific HLA alleles were associated with over 15,000 TCR beta sequences at a false discovery rate of 0.05 in a later analysis. When HLA alleles, especially DR and DQ, strongly co-occurred, TCR associations were difficult to assign to individual alleles. A later genetic analysis associated a missense DCLRE1C variant with V-gene and J-gene trimming of TCR beta chains, and an independent cohort replicated the association. Roughly uniform sequencing depth across donors was assumed in presence/absence analyses, although this assumption may not hold. A later analysis found that most CMV-associated TCR beta chains appeared HLA-restricted, with HLA associations seemingly driven largely by CMV exposure. In this cohort, only TCR beta chains were sequenced, and detectable features were limited by the absence of alpha or paired-chain data. In an earlier analysis of roughly 560 of the donors, most TCR beta V segments were observed in productive rearrangements about 87% or about 30% of the time, broadly matching IMGT annotations. Three of the identified cytomegalovirus-associated TCR beta chains were confirmed in vitro to be specific for cytomegalovirus antigens. A later genetic analysis reported fewer N-insertions in productive TCRs among donors in an Asian-associated ancestry cluster than the roughly 700-donor mean. A total of some 180 TCR beta chains were listed by the study as associated with cytomegalovirus. The authors suggested that the approach could potentially be generalized to other disease states and immunological phenotypes. CMV serostatus was the only immune exposure information available for the cohort. A further reported finding was that TCR beta sequences accurately predicted the HLA-A and HLA-B alleles for most subjects in the first cohort. The earlier analysis of about 600 of the donors excluded over 15 rarely observed V segments, including chromosome 9 orphons, because counts were too low. Because HLA typing was missing for some donors at each locus, association tests included only the typed subset. Linkage disequilibrium might explain the correlated functional status among segregating V segments, but an unknown experimental factor could not be excluded. A group of highly shared sequence variants was considered likely to be a technical artifact of the sequencing pipeline. In a later analysis, TCR association rates were found to vary across HLA loci, with the most associated TCRs seen for DRB1 alleles and the fewest for HLA-C alleles. The 87-base-pair reads could not distinguish some IMGT-functional V segments, including TRBV6-2 and TRBV6-3, so those segments were excluded. The classifier was reported to diagnose cytomegalovirus status with high specificity and sensitivity in both the original cohort and the validation cohort. Most TCR sequences were observed very rarely across donors, whereas some public TCRs were present in many individuals. In a later analysis, HLA-associated TCR beta chains showed more clonal expansion and lower generation probabilities than non-associated chains that were equally common.

The cohort was made up of around 720 healthy bone marrow donors. All cohort members were sampled while nominally healthy, although unrecorded immune exposures were likely present. CMV serostatus was positive for 289 and negative for about 50% of the roughly 700 cohort members, and was not recorded for this donor. A peripheral blood sample was provided by each donor, and peripheral blood mononuclear cells were used for TCR beta sequencing. The Qiagen DNeasy Blood Extraction Kit was used to extract genomic DNA from the blood cell samples. Sequencing was carried out using PBMCs. The sequence joins TRBV10-3 to TRBJ2-2; TRBD1 is perhaps the D gene, given 6 matching bases. This receptor was obtained from a human donor in good health. The DNA sequence reads TGTGCCATCACGGGGACAAACACCGGGGAGCTGTTTTTT. This translates into CAITGTNTGELFF.